A selection of T cell receptor beta chains follows, all from one sample in a study of cytomegalovirus exposure and HLA in healthy donors. This table comes from immunoSEQ multiplex PCR, and its TCRdb copy is limited to in-frame clones, with some not included. The data show 60,000 to 65,000 clones, with 87% seen just once and approximately 1.4% held by the top ten. Material: PBMCs. These receptors all stem from a young man in good health and CMV-seronegative. The CDR3 runs from the conserved cysteine through the conserved F or W. Fields, in order: D gene, clone size, CDR3 length, J gene, V gene, CDR3 protein, CDR3 DNA. D genes are given only for firm matches. Only some rows state a clone size, as once, few, many or a class for expanded clones.

d_call: -; clone_size: -; cdr3_length: 14; j_call: TRBJ2-1; v_call: TRBV28; cdr3_aa: CASSPQGFYNEQFF; cdr3_nt: TGTGCCAGCAGTCCACAGGGTTTCTACAATGAGCAGTTCTTC
d_call: TRBD1; clone_size: -; cdr3_length: 14; j_call: TRBJ2-1; v_call: TRBV27; cdr3_aa: CASSPMGQYNEQFF; cdr3_nt: TGTGCCAGCAGTCCTATGGGACAGTACAATGAGCAGTTCTTC
d_call: -; clone_size: -; cdr3_length: 14; j_call: TRBJ2-2; v_call: TRBV29-1; cdr3_aa: CSVAQGRNTGELFF; cdr3_nt: TGCAGCGTGGCTCAGGGGCGGAACACCGGGGAGCTGTTTTTT
d_call: TRBD1; clone_size: -; cdr3_length: 16; j_call: TRBJ2-7; v_call: TRBV4-1; cdr3_aa: CASSHIPGQGSYEQYF; cdr3_nt: TGCGCCAGCAGCCATATTCCGGGACAGGGGTCCTACGAGCAGTACTTC
d_call: -; clone_size: once; cdr3_length: 12; j_call: TRBJ1-6; v_call: TRBV30; cdr3_aa: CAWTDYNSPLHF; cdr3_nt: TGTGCCTGGACAGATTATAATTCACCCCTCCACTTT
d_call: TRBD2; clone_size: -; cdr3_length: 13; j_call: TRBJ2-5; v_call: TRBV9; cdr3_aa: CASSAGGRETQYF; cdr3_nt: TGTGCCAGCAGCGCGGGGGGGCGGGAGACCCAGTACTTC
d_call: -; clone_size: -; cdr3_length: 14; j_call: TRBJ2-7; v_call: TRBV19; cdr3_aa: CASRTRQGDHEQYF; cdr3_nt: TGTGCCAGTAGGACTAGGCAGGGGGACCACGAGCAGTACTTC
d_call: TRBD1; clone_size: -; cdr3_length: 13; j_call: TRBJ1-1; v_call: TRBV30; cdr3_aa: CAWRDRGRTEAFF; cdr3_nt: TGTGCCTGGAGGGACAGGGGGAGGACTGAAGCTTTCTTT
d_call: -; clone_size: -; cdr3_length: 13; j_call: TRBJ1-1; v_call: TRBV30; cdr3_aa: CAWSVQGNTEAFF; cdr3_nt: TGTGCCTGGAGTGTACAGGGAAACACTGAAGCTTTCTTT
d_call: TRBD2; clone_size: -; cdr3_length: 15; j_call: TRBJ2-5; v_call: TRBV5-4; cdr3_aa: CASSLFGGGQETQYF; cdr3_nt: TGTGCCAGCAGCTTGTTCGGGGGGGGTCAAGAGACCCAGTACTTC
d_call: TRBD1; clone_size: -; cdr3_length: 15; j_call: TRBJ2-1; v_call: TRBV6-5; cdr3_aa: CASNRGQVFGNEQFF; cdr3_nt: TGTGCCAGCAACCGAGGACAGGTCTTTGGAAATGAGCAGTTCTTC
d_call: -; clone_size: once; cdr3_length: 13; j_call: TRBJ2-7; v_call: TRBV6-1; cdr3_aa: CASNEGFNYEQYF; cdr3_nt: TGTGCCAGCAACGAGGGATTTAACTACGAGCAGTACTTC
d_call: -; clone_size: -; cdr3_length: 12; j_call: TRBJ1-3; v_call: TRBV30; cdr3_aa: CAWLGVGNTIYF; cdr3_nt: TGTGCCTGGCTAGGTGTTGGAAACACCATATATTTT
d_call: -; clone_size: -; cdr3_length: 15; j_call: TRBJ1-5; v_call: TRBV28; cdr3_aa: CASSLGGLGNQPQHF; cdr3_nt: TGTGCCAGCAGTTTGGGGGGGCTGGGCAATCAGCCCCAGCATTTT
d_call: -; clone_size: -; cdr3_length: 12; j_call: TRBJ1-1; v_call: TRBV12-5; cdr3_aa: CASGPFLTEAFF; cdr3_nt: TGTGCTAGTGGTCCCTTCTTAACTGAAGCTTTCTTT
d_call: TRBD1; clone_size: -; cdr3_length: 14; j_call: TRBJ2-7; v_call: TRBV5-1; cdr3_aa: CASSLGQGAHEQYF; cdr3_nt: TGCGCCAGCAGCCTGGGACAGGGGGCCCACGAGCAGTACTTC
d_call: -; clone_size: -; cdr3_length: 13; j_call: TRBJ1-1; v_call: TRBV27; cdr3_aa: CASSQHQGKEAFF; cdr3_nt: TGTGCCAGCAGCCAACACCAGGGCAAGGAAGCTTTCTTT
d_call: -; clone_size: few; cdr3_length: 13; j_call: TRBJ1-4; v_call: TRBV28; cdr3_aa: CASRGGVTEKLFF; cdr3_nt: TGTGCCTCCCGAGGAGGGGTTACCGAAAAACTGTTTTTT
d_call: -; clone_size: -; cdr3_length: 16; j_call: TRBJ1-1; v_call: TRBV4-1; cdr3_aa: CASSQGREGRKTEAFF; cdr3_nt: TGCGCCAGCAGCCAAGGAAGAGAGGGCCGAAAAACTGAAGCTTTCTTT
d_call: -; clone_size: -; cdr3_length: 14; j_call: TRBJ2-1; v_call: TRBV5-4; cdr3_aa: CASSPINRDDEQFF; cdr3_nt: TGTGCCAGCAGCCCTATCAACAGGGACGATGAGCAGTTCTTC
d_call: TRBD1; clone_size: -; cdr3_length: 15; j_call: TRBJ1-2; v_call: TRBV6-5; cdr3_aa: CASTSYGTARDGYTF; cdr3_nt: TGTGCCAGCACCTCATATGGGACAGCACGGGATGGCTACACCTTC
d_call: TRBD1; clone_size: -; cdr3_length: 15; j_call: TRBJ2-2; v_call: TRBV29-1; cdr3_aa: CSVFDRGSNTGELFF; cdr3_nt: TGCAGCGTTTTTGACAGGGGGTCGAACACCGGGGAGCTGTTTTTT
d_call: -; clone_size: few; cdr3_length: 12; j_call: TRBJ1-4; v_call: TRBV10-3; cdr3_aa: CAISDGGGKLFF; cdr3_nt: TGTGCCATCAGTGATGGGGGCGGAAAACTGTTTTTT
d_call: -; clone_size: -; cdr3_length: 15; j_call: TRBJ1-1; v_call: TRBV18; cdr3_aa: CASSPSVGGPTEAFF; cdr3_nt: TGTGCCAGCTCACCATCCGTCGGGGGGCCCACTGAAGCTTTCTTT
d_call: -; clone_size: few; cdr3_length: 16; j_call: TRBJ2-6; v_call: TRBV12-5; cdr3_aa: CASGLVSITGANVLTF; cdr3_nt: TGTGCTAGTGGTTTGGTTAGTATAACTGGGGCCAACGTCCTGACTTTC
d_call: TRBD1; clone_size: -; cdr3_length: 13; j_call: TRBJ2-7; v_call: TRBV19; cdr3_aa: CASRLTGHYEQYF; cdr3_nt: TGTGCCAGTAGGCTGACAGGGCACTACGAGCAGTACTTC